This passage covers 9 T cell receptor beta chains from one sample sequenced in a study of chemoradiotherapy in HPV16-positive cancers. TCRdb keeps only in-frame clones here, not all; method: immunoSEQ multiplex PCR. The sample includes under 15,000 clones, 78% of them seen just once. This specimen was taken from a patient who underwent chemoradiotherapy. These receptor sequences come from a human donor with HPV-associated anogenital cancer.

The genes are TRBV5-1 and TRBJ1-1; maybe TRBD1 (5 bases). Per germline, CDR1 SGHRS and CDR2 YFSETQ. The length of the CDR3 is 13 residues. Between the trimmed V and J ends, which lost 0 bases and 5 bases, there was a span of 8 bases. CDR3 coding DNA: TGCGCCAGCAGCTTGGGGGGGGGAACTGAAGCTTTCTTT. Residues: CASSLGGGTEAFF.

This clone was detected once. This chain joins TRBV5-1 and TRBJ1-1, with 7 bases matching TRBD1. The CDR3 is made up of 14 amino acids. V lost 4 bases and J lost 1; bases outside the gene matches: 4. Germline-derived CDR1 and CDR2 are SGHRS and YFSETQ. CDR3 in amino acids: CASSPTGANTEAFF. The CDR3, as DNA: TGCGCCAGCAGCCCCACAGGGGCGAACACTGAAGCTTTCTTT. Full variable domain (remainder filled in from reference TRBV5-1 and TRBJ1-1): KAGVTQTPRYLIKTRGQQVTLSCSPISGHRSVSWYQQTPGQGLQFLFEYFSETQRNKGNFPGRFSGRQFSNSRSEMNVSTLELGDSALYLCASSPTGANTEAFFGQGTRLTVV.

This clone is a singleton in its sample. This chain links TRBV6-6 with TRBJ2-3, with TRBD2 identical over 13 bases. The V and J ends lost 5 bases and 4 bases, in that order; junction bases with no gene match: 3. The CDR3 consists of 15 residues. Germline V gene sequence: CDR1 MNHNY, CDR2 SVGAGI (reference sequence). The CDR3 here is CASSLGLAGADTQYF. The DNA for the CDR3 is TGTGCCAGCAGTCTCGGACTAGCGGGGGCAGATACGCAGTATTTT.

The chain is built from TRBV14 and TRBJ1-6; D is undetermined. V lost 6 bases to trimming and J lost 6 bases, with 18 bases between them. Germline values: CDR1 SGHDN, CDR2 FVKESK. This CDR3 is 16 amino acids long. In DNA form, the CDR3 reads TGTGCCAGCAGTCTACGCGAGGGCGGTCGTAATTCACCCCTCCACTTT. This codes for CASSLREGGRNSPLHF.

The V and J genes are TRBV4-3 and TRBJ2-2; no clear D gene. Germline V gene sequence: CDR1 LGHNA, CDR2 YSLEER. The CDR3 covers 15 residues. V was pared by 0 bases and J by 4 bases, with 9 bases between. CDR3 sequence reads: CASSQEWSRTGELFF. The CDR3 DNA reads as TGCGCCAGCAGCCAAGAATGGTCGCGCACCGGGGAGCTGTTTTTT.

This clone has a single count. The sample has other DNA sequences that encode this CDR3 too. This chain links TRBV4-2 with TRBJ1-1; possibly TRBD1 for D (5 bases). Trimming cost V 3 bases and J 3 bases, with 17 bases left between them. The length of the CDR3 is 16 residues. CDR1 is LGHNA and CDR2 is YNFKEQ in the germline V gene. This CDR3 reads CASSQASPRGDTEAFF. CDR3 DNA: TGTGCCAGCAGCCAGGCCTCCCCGAGGGGTGACACTGAAGCTTTCTTT.

The V gene is TRBV4-1, the J gene TRBJ1-4; D call uncertain. The CDR3 is 20 residues long. Germline V gives CDR1 MGHRA, CDR2 YSYEKL. V was cut by 0 bases and J by 0 bases, with 20 bases left in between. In nucleotides, the CDR3 is TGCGCCAGCAGCCAAGAACTCAGGAGGCTGGCGGGTGCAACTAATGAAAAACTGTTTTTT. It specifies CASSQELRRLAGATNEKLFF.

The V call is TRBV29-1, the J call TRBJ2-6, with no clear D. Germline lookup yields CDR1 SQVTM and CDR2 ANQGSEA. V was clipped by 2 bases and J by 1 base, with 12 bases between them. The CDR3 is 16 amino acids. The CDR3 DNA sequence: TGCAGCGTTGAATATGGGCCGGCGTCTGGGGCCAACGTCCTGACTTTC. As protein: CSVEYGPASGANVLTF.

The chain combines TRBV4-3 with TRBJ1-6; perhaps TRBD1 as D (5 bases). The CDR3 consists of 16 residues. V was clipped by 0 bases and J by 6 bases, with 12 bases between them. CDR1 LGHNA and CDR2 YSLEER come from the germline V gene. CDR3 loop: CASSQEPRGGNSPLHF. CDR3 coding DNA: TGCGCCAGCAGCCAAGAGCCCCGGGGGGGTAATTCACCCCTCCACTTT.